The clone carrying this T cell receptor beta chain was seen a few times. The target antigen is unknown. These data come from a study of identical twins. Overall study results and limits: Researchers caution that invariant MAIT and iNKT cells could partly confound zero-insertion analyses.

Every sampled donor was Caucasian and healthy. Trimming took 5 bases from V and 3 from J, leaving 11 bases between them. CDR1 and CDR2 from the germline V gene are SGHTA and FQGTGA. This CDR3 is 13 amino acids long. Unique molecular identifiers were present on the cDNA, and a universal primer site came from template switching. TCRdb re-called the 5' RACE reads through MiXCR, storing one row per CDR3 protein. The sample shows some 500,000 distinct CDR3 sequences, more than 9% of them seen only once. These same records also appear under a second study, on yellow fever vaccine responses in identical twins.

The receptor comes from a woman between 18 and 30 years old in good health. The chain recombines TRBV7-3 with TRBJ2-7, with D perhaps TRBD1 (5 bases). The sequenced sample consisted of PBMCs. The CDR3 loop reads CASSPNDSYEQYF. The CDR3 DNA is TGTGCCAGCAGCCCTAACGACAGCTACGAGCAGTACTTC.